Following are 32 T cell receptor beta chains from one sample sequenced in a study of molecular identifiers for immune sequencing clone quantification. TCRdb reprocessed the PCR reads via MiXCR and lists one record per CDR3 protein. The sample holds some 650,000 distinct CDR3 sequences; 15% to 20% are singletons and the top ten take roughly 0.9%. Sequenced material: naive CD8+ T cells from blood, with Jurkat cell RNA spiked in. The subset was: FACS-sorted CD8+CD4-CCR7+CD45RA+ naive T cells. The receptor source for this set is a human donor in good health. Some libraries in this study had Jurkat cell RNA spiked in.

This clonotype appeared many times. The chain recombines TRBV15 with TRBJ2-1; TRBD1 matches at 7 bases. The CDR3 runs to 16 residues. Trimming took 1 base from V and 2 from J; bases not matched to a gene: 5. Germline V gene sequence: CDR1 LNHNV, CDR2 YYDKDF (reference sequence). The CDR3 region is CATSRGPGGAYNEQFF. The CDR3 DNA reads TGTGCCACCAGCAGAGGCCCAGGGGGTGCCTACAATGAGCAGTTCTTC.

The table lists this clonotype with many counts. The chain couples TRBV6-5 to TRBJ2-7; 8 bases align to TRBD1. V was pared by 3 bases and J by 0 bases, with 4 bases of the junction left unmatched. This CDR3 spans 15 amino acids. Germline CDR1 MNHEY, CDR2 SVGAGI. The CDR3 protein is CASSYGQGGSYEQYF. Here the CDR3 DNA reads TGTGCCAGCAGTTATGGACAGGGTGGCTCCTACGAGCAGTACTTC.

This clonotype appeared many times. The rearrangement links TRBV27 to TRBJ2-3; the D gene is possibly TRBD2 (5 bases). The ends were cut back, 0 bases at V and 6 bases at J, with 13 bases in the middle. Germline-derived CDR1 and CDR2 are MNHEY and SMNVEV (reference sequence). The CDR3 spans 15 residues. The CDR3 spells CASSLSGVARDTQYF. CDR3 DNA sequence: TGTGCCAGCAGTTTATCCGGGGTAGCTAGGGATACGCAGTATTTT.

Ten or more counts support this clonotype. The rearrangement links TRBV28 to TRBJ2-5; 13 positions match TRBD2. Trimming took 5 bases from V and 2 from J; bases not matched to a gene: 5. Germline lookup yields CDR1 MDHEN and CDR2 SYDVKM. This CDR3 spans 16 amino acids. The CDR3 reads CASSPGTSGAQETQYF. CDR3 DNA sequence: TGTGCCAGCAGTCCGGGGACTAGCGGGGCTCAAGAGACCCAGTACTTC.

This clonotype was observed a single time. This CDR3 is missing its conserved last phenylalanine or tryptophan, likely due to a read error. The genes are TRBV29-1 and TRBJ2-2, with D uncertain. The germline gives CDR1 SQVTM, CDR2 ANQGSEA. The CDR3 contains 13 residues. Trimming removed 2 bases at V and 2 bases at J, with 6 bases between. The CDR3, as DNA: TGCAGCGTTGAATTGATCAACACCGGGGAGCTGTTTGTT. It encodes CSVELINTGELFV.

The genes are TRBV9 and TRBJ1-1; D unclear. The CDR3 is 15 residues long. V lost 0 bases to trimming and J lost 0 bases, with 9 bases between them. Germline loops: CDR1 SGDLS, CDR2 YYNGEE. Written as DNA, the CDR3 is TGTGCCAGCAGCGTAGCTAGGGTGCTGAACACTGAAGCTTTCTTT. Translating it yields CASSVARVLNTEAFF.

This clonotype occurred many times. The chain couples TRBV6-5 to TRBJ1-1; TRBD1 might be the D (5 bases). Germline V gives CDR1 MNHEY, CDR2 SVGAGI. The CDR3 consists of 15 residues. V lost 6 bases and J lost 2, with 16 bases in between. As DNA, the CDR3 is TGTGCCAGCAGGGCTGTCGGACACTCAAACACTGAAGCTTTCTTT. This sequence encodes CASRAVGHSNTEAFF.

Ten or more counts support this clonotype. The genes are TRBV21-1 and TRBJ2-3; TRBD1 is the table's D call, not checked against the DNA. TRBV21-1 is tagged as a pseudogene. There are 15 residues in the CDR3. CDR3 residues: CAISSPGQGADTQYF. In DNA form, the CDR3 reads TGTGCCATCTCCTCTCCGGGACAGGGCGCAGATACGCAGTATTTT.

This clonotype was seen repeatedly, ten times or more. The chain is built from TRBV30 and TRBJ1-1, with TRBD1 identical over 7 bases. Germline loops: CDR1 GTSNPN, CDR2 SVGIG (reference sequence). V gave up 4 bases and J gave up 3 bases; unmatched junction bases: 8. This CDR3 comprises 14 residues. CDR3 sequence: CAWNLVGGDTEAFF. CDR3 nucleotide sequence: TGTGCCTGGAATTTGGTAGGGGGCGACACTGAAGCTTTCTTT.

A note on this clonotype: Being one base from a much bigger clone, this may be a read error. This sequence joins TRBV20-1 and TRBJ1-1, with D possibly matching TRBD1 (5 bases). The CDR3 runs to 13 residues. Germline V gene sequence: CDR1 DFQATT, CDR2 SNEGSKA (reference sequence). DNA for the CDR3: TGCAGTGCTAGAGAGGGAGGGGCTACTGAAGCTTCCTTT. As protein: CSAREGGATEASF.

This clonotype was detected ten times or more. The chain employs TRBV28 and TRBJ2-3; D may be TRBD1 (5 bases). The ends were cut back, 3 bases at V and 0 bases at J, with 10 bases in the middle. CDR1 MDHEN and CDR2 SYDVKM come from the germline V gene. This CDR3 has 15 amino acids. The CDR3 is CASSFRDSSTDTQYF. CDR3 nucleotides: TGTGCCAGCAGTTTCCGAGACAGCAGCACAGATACGCAGTATTTT.

This clonotype was counted at least ten times. The genes are TRBV27 and TRBJ1-1; D is ambiguous. The CDR3 has 13 amino acids. CDR1 and CDR2 from the germline V gene are MNHEY and SMNVEV (reference sequence). Deletions cut 4 bases from V and 8 bases from J, with 14 bases between. CDR3 sequence: CASSYMADGEAFF. For the CDR3, the DNA is TGTGCCAGCAGTTACATGGCGGACGGCGAAGCTTTCTTT.

This clonotype occurred a few times. The V call is TRBV7-9, the J call TRBJ2-2; D is perhaps TRBD1 or TRBD2 (6 bases each). This CDR3 has 15 amino acids. Deletions cut 7 bases from V and 3 bases from J, with 15 bases between. The germline V gene encodes CDR1 SEHNR and CDR2 FQNEAQ (reference sequence). CDR3 sequence reads: CASTTGGGYTGELFF. The CDR3 region has the DNA TGTGCCAGCACCACCGGGGGCGGGTACACCGGGGAGCTGTTTTTT.

As concerns this clonotype: The CDR3 does not close with the conserved phenylalanine or tryptophan, likely indicating a read error. CDR3 nucleotide sequence: TGTGCCAGTAGCCCCGCAGTTGGGACCCAGTACTCC. Protein: CASSPAVGTQYS. The rearrangement uses TRBV19 and TRBJ2-5, with D unresolved. This CDR3 has 12 residues. In germline, CDR1 is LNHDA, CDR2 SQIVND (reference sequence). V was shortened by 6 bases and J by 7 bases, with 12 bases between the two germline ends.

The table lists this clonotype with many counts. The chain links TRBV10-3 to TRBJ2-4; TRBD1 matches at 9 bases. Germline CDR1 and CDR2: ENHRY and SYGVKD. V lost 2 bases to trimming and J lost 8 bases; unmatched junction nucleotides: 7. This CDR3 comprises 15 residues. CDR3 region: CAISEPGQGTDIQYF. CDR3 bases: TGTGCCATCAGTGAGCCGGGACAGGGAACGGACATTCAGTACTTC.

This clonotype was counted ten times or more. The chain employs TRBV27 and TRBJ2-1; TRBD1 is a possible D gene (6 bases). Trimming removed 4 bases at V and 1 base at J, with 11 bases between. Germline loops: CDR1 MNHEY, CDR2 SMNVEV (reference sequence). The CDR3 loop spans 15 amino acids. CDR3 DNA sequence: TGTGCCAGCAGTTCCGGGACAAGATCCTACAATGAGCAGTTCTTC. This sequence encodes CASSSGTRSYNEQFF.

Concerning this clonotype: This may be a read error, as it is one base from a much larger clone. The rearrangement joins TRBV19 to TRBJ2-2, with 9 bases lining up with TRBD1. The CDR3 totals 15 residues. Germline V CDR1 and CDR2: LNHDA, SQIVND (reference sequence). The CDR3 spells CAGSPDRGPTGELFF. The CDR3 DNA reads as TGTGCCGGTAGCCCGGACAGGGGACCCACCGGGGAGCTGTTTTTT. The full variable domain, its missing parts supplied by reference TRBV19 and TRBJ2-2, is DGGITQSPKYLFRKEGQNVTLSCEQNLNHDAMYWYRQDPGQGLRLIYYSQIVNDFQKGDIAEGYSVSREKKESFPLTVTSAQKNPTAFYLCAGSPDRGPTGELFFGEGSRLTVL.

This clonotype was seen many times. The chain has TRBV28 and TRBJ2-5; D unclear. The germline V and J ends were trimmed by 6 bases and 1 base, with 9 bases remaining between them. There are 13 residues in the CDR3. Germline CDR1 and CDR2: MDHEN and SYDVKM. The CDR3 sequence: CASSPNLQETQYF. The CDR3 DNA reads as TGTGCCAGCAGCCCTAATCTCCAAGAGACCCAGTACTTC.

On this clonotype itself: The junction departs from germline at one end; a sequencing error may be responsible. The chain carries TRBV24-1 and TRBJ2-1, with 9 bases fitting TRBD2. CDR3 size: 15 residues. Germline V gives CDR1 KGHDR, CDR2 SFDVKD. The CDR3 region is CATSDSVAGDNERFF. The CDR3 nucleotides read TGTGCCACCAGTGATTCGGTAGCGGGGGACAATGAGCGGTTCTTC.

This clonotype was counted at least ten times. The J gene is TRBJ2-6, the V gene TRBV4-2; D is undetermined. The CDR3 spans 16 residues. Trimming left V 0 bases short and J 0 bases short, with 6 bases between. Looked up from germline, CDR1 is LGHNA and CDR2 is YNFKEQ. The CDR3 bases are TGTGCCAGCAGCCAAGATTCCGTCTCTGGGGCCAACGTCCTGACTTTC. It yields the protein CASSQDSVSGANVLTF.

This clonotype has ten or more counts. This rearrangement joins TRBV28 to TRBJ2-7; 10 positions match TRBD2. Germline lookup yields CDR1 MDHEN and CDR2 SYDVKM. CDR3 length: 15 residues. The trim removed 5 bases at V and 0 bases at J, leaving 4 bases unmatched. The CDR3 nucleotides are TGTGCCAGCAGTGGACTAGCGGCAAGCTCCTACGAGCAGTACTTC. It specifies CASSGLAASSYEQYF.

This clonotype was detected many times. The gene calls are TRBV2 and TRBJ1-2; perhaps TRBD1 as D (5 bases). CDR1 and CDR2 from the germline V gene are SNHLY and FYNNEI. CDR3 length equals 13 residues. Trimming removed 8 bases from V and 4 bases from J, with 14 bases in between. CDR3 amino acids: CASDHRFLYGYTF. The CDR3 DNA follows: TGTGCCAGCGATCACAGGTTTCTCTATGGCTACACCTTC.

This clonotype was seen ten or more times. The V call is TRBV7-9, the J call TRBJ1-1, with D unclear. Germline assignment: CDR1 SEHNR and CDR2 FQNEAQ (reference sequence). This CDR3 has 15 residues. Trimming left V 0 bases short and J 0 bases short, with 8 bases between. CDR3 sequence: CASSLASGLNTEAFF. The CDR3 bases are TGTGCCAGCAGCTTAGCGTCGGGATTGAACACTGAAGCTTTCTTT.

Ten or more counts support this clonotype. The chain employs TRBV13 and TRBJ2-2; no clear D gene. Germline V lookup: CDR1 PRHDT, CDR2 FYEKMQ (reference sequence). The CDR3 has 13 amino acids. The V gene lost 1 base and the J gene lost 6 bases, with 6 bases spanning the gap. CDR3 loop: CASSLVGAGELFF. As DNA, the CDR3 is TGTGCCAGCAGCTTAGTTGGTGCCGGGGAGCTGTTTTTT.

Many counts were recorded for this clonotype. The chain recombines TRBV5-5 with TRBJ2-7; D uncertain. Trimming took off 1 base at V and 2 bases at J, with 10 bases between the two ends. Germline CDR1 is SGHKS and CDR2 is YYEKEE (reference sequence). The CDR3 is 14 residues long. Here the CDR3 reads CASSLTYGPYEQYF. CDR3 sequence (DNA): TGTGCCAGCAGCTTGACCTACGGCCCCTACGAGCAGTACTTC. The whole variable domain, remainder taken from reference TRBV5-5 and TRBJ2-7, is DAGVTQSPTHLIKTRGQQVTLRCSPISGHKSVSWYQQVLGQGPQFIFQYYEKEERGRGNFPDRFSARQFPNYSSELNVNALLLGDSALYLCASSLTYGPYEQYFGPGTRLTVT.

This clonotype was detected ten times or more. This chain links TRBV29-1 with TRBJ1-1; D may be TRBD1 (6 bases). The CDR3 is 14 residues long. V lost 4 bases and J lost 6, with 18 bases in between. Per the germline V gene, CDR1 is SQVTM and CDR2 is ANQGSEA. CDR3 residues: CSVGGGGQRAEAFF. CDR3 nucleotide sequence: TGCAGCGTTGGGGGCGGGGGGCAACGAGCTGAAGCTTTCTTT.

As regards this clonotype: The junction departs from germline at one end; a sequencing error may be responsible. This sequence joins TRBV7-2 and TRBJ1-2; D ambiguous. The CDR3 is 13 amino acids. Germline CDR1 and CDR2: SGHTA and FQGNSA. CDR3 sequence (DNA): TGTGCCAGCAAGGAGTCTTCCAACTGTGGCTACACCTTC. As protein: CASKESSNCGYTF.

This clonotype was detected ten times or more. The rearrangement links TRBV7-6 to TRBJ2-6; TRBD1 agrees at 7 bases. Losses at the gene ends were 6 bases for V and 2 bases for J; bases not matched to a gene: 10. Germline V CDR1 and CDR2: SGHVS, FNYEAQ. This CDR3 is 17 amino acids long. DNA for the CDR3: TGTGCCAGCAGTTTAACCCTACAGGGGACTGGGGCCAACGTCCTGACTTTC. Its translation: CASSLTLQGTGANVLTF. Supplemented by reference TRBV7-6 and TRBJ2-6, the full variable domain reads GAGVSQSPRYKVTKRGQDVALRCDPISGHVSLYWYRQALGQGPEFLTYFNYEAQQDKSGLPNDRFSAERPEGSISTLTIQRTEQRDSAMYRCASSLTLQGTGANVLTFGAGSRLTVL.

About this clonotype: This may arise from a read error, as a much more abundant clone is one base away. The V and J genes are TRBV20-1 and TRBJ1-2; no clear D gene. The length of the CDR3 is 14 residues. CDR1 is DFQATT and CDR2 is SNEGSKA in the germline V gene (reference sequence). The CDR3 DNA reads as TGCAGTCCTAGAATCGCCGGAGAATACGGTGGCTACACCTTC. Translated: CSPRIAGEYGGYTF.

This clonotype was observed at least ten times. The rearrangement links TRBV29-1 to TRBJ2-3; D unresolved. Per the germline V gene, CDR1 is SQVTM and CDR2 is ANQGSEA. The ends were cut back, 6 bases at V and 4 bases at J, with 11 bases in the middle. The CDR3 totals 12 residues. CDR3 protein: CSVRVDSDTQYF. DNA of the CDR3: TGCAGCGTCCGGGTAGATTCAGATACGCAGTATTTT.

This clonotype was picked up a small number of times. A read error may be the cause here, since a much bigger clone is one base away. This is likely a read error, given that the CDR3 carries no conserved phenylalanine or tryptophan at its end. The chain joins TRBV6-2 or TRBV6-3 to TRBJ2-3; TRBD2 might be the D (7 bases). From germline, CDR1 is MNHEY and CDR2 SVGEGT. V shed 4 bases and J shed 7 bases, with 21 bases lying between them. The CDR3 runs to 16 residues. CDR3: CASSFPPGGLMNTQYL. The DNA for the CDR3 is TGTGCCAGCAGTTTCCCCCCGGGGGGCTTGATGAATACGCAGTATCTT.

Of note for this clonotype: A much larger clone lies a single base off, so this may be a read error. The chain links TRBV28 to TRBJ1-1; 7 nucleotides agree with TRBD1. CDR3 length: 15 residues. Germline V CDR1 and CDR2: MDHEN, SYDVKM. The chain's CDR3 is CASSATTGLVTDAFF. The CDR3 bases are TGTGCCAGCAGTGCGACGACAGGGTTAGTAACTGACGCTTTCTTT.